These T cell receptor beta chains were read from a single sample in a study of control samples from healthy donors and cancer patients. Assay: immunoSEQ multiplex PCR; the TCRdb copy retains only in-frame clones and omits some. The repertoire holds 150,000 or so clones, with roughly 93% as singletons. Sequencing was performed on blood. All receptors derive from a man aged 50-60 years in good health. Both conserved end residues are trimmed from each CDR3. Only part of the rows carry a size: once, few, many, or a class if the clone is expanded.

V gene	CDR3 length	clone size	CDR3 protein
TRBV5-4	13	few	ASSLDSHPGQPQH
TRBV5-1	14	-	ASSQGLSTDTGELF
TRBV6-1	10	-	ASSERNTEAF
TRBV25-1	14	-	ASSNSGLAGEETQY
TRBV19	15	-	ASSIRTGLAIFYEQF
TRBV19	13	few	ASSIPGQGANEQF
TRBV28	12	-	ASTSGTGYYEQY
TRBV7-9	12	-	ASSLVAYNSPLH
TRBV11-3	11	-	ASSYEGTDTQY
TRBV7-9	15	-	ASSLGVSGRSGNTIY
TRBV29-1	13	-	SVRYGLAPQETQY
TRBV7-9	12	-	ASSLVSSVGELF
TRBV20-1	8	few	SARGLGAF
TRBV3-1/TRBV3-2	12	-	ASSQGASYNEQF
TRBV5-1	13	-	ASSLLGLAGVEQY
TRBV5-1	12	-	ASSLGQGATEAF
TRBV5-1	10	-	ASRQENEKLF
TRBV11-3	10	-	ASSLQGYEQY
TRBV4-2	15	once	ASSQETSGSFGNIQY
TRBV19	12	-	ASSTGTRYNEQF
TRBV9	13	-	ASSAKTGFPYEQY
TRBV28	12	-	ASSSPTGLETQY
TRBV11-2	14	-	ASSVKTRRTQETQY
TRBV7-2	13	few	ASSLHRTGGTEAF
TRBV5-4	10	-	ASSLSGGVQY
TRBV3-1/TRBV3-2	13	-	ASSHTGGNADTQY
TRBV6-5	13	-	ASIPGVGGRSEAF
TRBV21-1	13	-	ASSLYRDSYNEQF
TRBV5-4	12	-	ASSRKDRGDEQY
TRBV28	13	-	ASRFRGGSNQPQH
TRBV5-1	14	-	ASSPDQRVNTGELF
TRBV25-1	11	-	ASSDLHQETQY
TRBV2	14	-	AGSLAGGPETYEQY
TRBV19	14	-	ASSPGLAGISYEQY
TRBV28	13	-	AGSAGAVGNTEAF
TRBV27	13	few	ASRLGQNSNQPQH
TRBV28	8	-	ATGRDEQY
TRBV27	11	-	ASRVQGTDTQY
TRBV18	12	-	ASSGGGYTGELF
TRBV5-4	12	-	ASSLEGRTYEQY
TRBV30	11	-	AWTPAYNSPLH
TRBV28	13	-	ASSPPGQGPYGYT
TRBV6-5	14	-	ASSYGGLNSGNTIY
TRBV5-1	11	-	ASRLVVNTEAF
TRBV5-1	13	-	ASSFGDRGHNEQF
TRBV24-1	12	-	ATSDRSGANVLT
TRBV4-2	14	-	ASSLHGSFSGNTIY
TRBV30	10	-	AWGQENTEAF
TRBV19	11	-	ASSIGGVQPQH
TRBV7-8	12	-	ASSLGTVTDTQY
TRBV7-9	12	-	ASSFTGDNSPLH